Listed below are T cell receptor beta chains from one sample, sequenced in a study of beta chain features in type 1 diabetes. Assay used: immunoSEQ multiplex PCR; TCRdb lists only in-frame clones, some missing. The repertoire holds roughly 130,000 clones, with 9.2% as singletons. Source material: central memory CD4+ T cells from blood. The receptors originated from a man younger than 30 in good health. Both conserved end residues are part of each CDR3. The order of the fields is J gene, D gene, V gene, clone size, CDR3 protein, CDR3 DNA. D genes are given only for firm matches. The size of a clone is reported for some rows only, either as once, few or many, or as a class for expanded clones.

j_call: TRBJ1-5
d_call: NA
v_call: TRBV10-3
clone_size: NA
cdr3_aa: CAIPRLNSNQPQHF
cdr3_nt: TGTGCCATCCCTAGATTGAATAGCAATCAGCCCCAGCATTTT

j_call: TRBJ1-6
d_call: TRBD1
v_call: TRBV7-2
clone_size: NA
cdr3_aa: CAGTGDGNSPLHF
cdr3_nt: TGTGCCGGAACAGGGGACGGCAATTCACCCCTCCACTTT

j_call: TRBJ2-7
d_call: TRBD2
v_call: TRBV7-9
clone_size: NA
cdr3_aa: CASSFRTSGEYEQYF
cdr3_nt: TGTGCCAGCAGCTTTCGGACTAGCGGGGAATACGAGCAGTACTTC

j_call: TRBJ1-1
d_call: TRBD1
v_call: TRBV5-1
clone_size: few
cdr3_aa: CASSRGQVGTEAFF
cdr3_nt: TGCGCCAGCAGCCGAGGACAGGTCGGAACTGAAGCTTTCTTT

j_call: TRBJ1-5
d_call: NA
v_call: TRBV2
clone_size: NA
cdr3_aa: CASCEGYQPQHF
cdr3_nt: TGTGCCAGCTGTGAGGGCTATCAGCCCCAGCATTTT

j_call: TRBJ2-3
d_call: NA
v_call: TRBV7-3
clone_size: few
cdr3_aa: CASSLTGVEADTQYF
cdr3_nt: TGTGCCAGCAGCTTAACCGGGGTAGAGGCAGATACGCAGTATTTT

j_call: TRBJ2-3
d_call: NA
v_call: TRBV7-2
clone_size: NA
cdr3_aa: CASSAWGGTDTQYF
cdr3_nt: TGTGCCAGCAGCGCCTGGGGGGGCACAGATACGCAGTATTTT

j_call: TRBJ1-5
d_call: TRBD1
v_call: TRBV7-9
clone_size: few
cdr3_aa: CASSFGTGDQPQHF
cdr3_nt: TGTGCCAGCAGCTTTGGGACAGGGGATCAGCCCCAGCATTTT

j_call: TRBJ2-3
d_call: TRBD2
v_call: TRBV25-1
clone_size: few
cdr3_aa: CASGEGLATDTQYF
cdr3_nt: TGTGCCAGCGGAGAGGGACTAGCCACAGATACGCAGTATTTT

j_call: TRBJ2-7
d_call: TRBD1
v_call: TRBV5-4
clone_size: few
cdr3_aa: CASSAPGTGATYEQYF
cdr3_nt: TGTGCCAGCAGCGCTCCCGGGACAGGGGCTACCTACGAGCAGTACTTC

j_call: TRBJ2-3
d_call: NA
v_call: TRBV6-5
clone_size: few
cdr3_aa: CASSYLTGSYTQYF
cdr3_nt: TGTGCCAGCAGTTACTTAACAGGGTCCTATACGCAGTATTTT

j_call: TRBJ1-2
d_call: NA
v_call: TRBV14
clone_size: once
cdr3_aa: CASSQAQVAGGGYTF
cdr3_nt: TGTGCCAGCAGCCAAGCGCAGGTCGCCGGGGGAGGCTACACCTTC